This passage covers 25 T cell receptor beta chains from one sample sequenced in a study of spatial heterogeneity in lung cancer. Sample time point: sample taken at primary tumor resection. MiXCR, applied by TCRdb to the 5' RACE reads, yields one record per CDR3 protein. The sample records approximately 25,000 distinct CDR3 sequences, 3% to 4% being singletons. Sequenced material: PBMCs, taken at surgery. These receptors came from a female donor with early-stage non-small cell lung cancer.

This clonotype showed up many times. The gene calls are TRBV6-1 and TRBJ1-2; TRBD1 aligns across 8 bases. The CDR3 sequence is 16 residues long. Germline lookup yields CDR1 MNHNS and CDR2 SASEGT. Losses at the gene ends were 3 bases for V and 7 bases for J; bases not matched to a gene: 13. The CDR3 coding sequence is TGTGCCAGCAGTGAGAGTTTGGCAGGGGGCCTTCTTGGCTACACCTTC. This sequence encodes CASSESLAGGLLGYTF.

This clonotype was recorded at least ten times. The chain recombines TRBV2 with TRBJ1-3, with D perhaps TRBD1 (6 bases). The CDR3 runs to 14 residues. The germline V and J ends were trimmed by 1 base and 4 bases, with 8 bases remaining between them. Germline CDR1 reads SNHLY; CDR2 reads FYNNEI. Here the CDR3 DNA reads TGTGCCAGCAGTGAAGGGGGGCGAGGAAACACCATATATTTT. Protein product: CASSEGGRGNTIYF. Based on the CDR3 plus reference TRBV2 and TRBJ1-3, the full variable domain is EPEVTQTPSHQVTQMGQEVILRCVPISNHLYFYWYRQILGQKVEFLVSFYNNEISEKSEIFDDQFSVERPDGSNFTLKIRSTKLEDSAMYFCASSEGGRGNTIYFGEGSWLTVV.

This clonotype was seen many times. The chain has TRBV3-1 and TRBJ2-1; unclear D gene. Looked up from germline, CDR1 is LGHDT and CDR2 is YNNKEL (reference sequence). This CDR3 has 15 residues. The ends were cut back, 3 bases at V and 4 bases at J, with 13 bases in the middle. The CDR3 DNA is TGTGCCAGCAGCCAGTGGCAGGATCTTTACAATGAGCAGTTCTTC. Protein product: CASSQWQDLYNEQFF.

At least ten counts were recorded for this clonotype. The CDR3 reads CASSQDVSEAFF. For the CDR3, the DNA is TGTGCCAGCAGCCAAGATGTAAGTGAAGCTTTCTTT. The V and J genes are TRBV3-1 and TRBJ1-1; D uncertain. The CDR3 runs 12 residues. Germline values: CDR1 LGHDT, CDR2 YNNKEL (reference sequence). V lost 0 bases, J lost 7 bases, and 6 bases lay in between.

This clonotype has a handful of counts. A read error may account for a junction end that differs from germline. The chain uses TRBV3-1 and TRBJ2-2, with a possible D match to TRBD1 (5 bases). This CDR3 contains 13 residues. Germline lookup yields CDR1 LGHDT and CDR2 YNNKEL (reference sequence). The chain's CDR3 is CATSRAGSGELFF. The CDR3, as DNA: TGTGCCACCAGCAGGGCTGGCAGCGGGGAGCTGTTTTTT.

This clonotype was detected many times. The genes are TRBV12-3 or TRBV12-4 and TRBJ1-4, with 9 bases matching TRBD1. The CDR3 covers 15 residues. With V trimmed by 5 bases and J by 8 bases, 9 bases remained unmatched. The CDR3 bases are TGTGCCAGCAGTCCGCCACAGGGGGCGGGGGAAAAACTGTTTTTT. Its translation is CASSPPQGAGEKLFF.

This clonotype was detected many times. The chain has TRBV9 and TRBJ2-1; D gene ambiguous. Germline V gene lookup returns CDR1 SGDLS and CDR2 YYNGEE. The CDR3 runs 14 residues. V was shortened by 0 bases and J by 10 bases, with 14 bases between the two germline ends. The CDR3 spells CASSVVSLSAEQFF. The CDR3 nucleotides are TGTGCCAGCAGCGTAGTCTCTCTCTCTGCAGAGCAGTTCTTC.

This clonotype is medium-sized by share. CDR3 residues: CSARDGSNTGELFF. CDR3 bases: TGCAGTGCTAGAGATGGCAGCAACACCGGGGAGCTGTTTTTT. The rearrangement joins TRBV20-1 to TRBJ2-2; D gene unclear. The CDR3 has 14 amino acids. V was pared by 0 bases and J by 2 bases, with 7 bases between. Germline V gene data show CDR1 as DFQATT and CDR2 as SNEGSKA (reference sequence).

This clonotype has a count of ten or more. The genes are TRBV3-1 and TRBJ2-7; D remains unclear. CDR1 and CDR2 from the germline V gene are LGHDT and YNNKEL (reference sequence). V shed 4 bases and J shed 4 bases, with 8 bases lying between them. This CDR3 spans 12 amino acids. CDR3: CASSLSTYEQYF. The CDR3 coding sequence is TGTGCCAGCAGCCTCTCCACATACGAGCAGTACTTC.

This clonotype showed up just a few times. The chain recombines TRBV20-1 with TRBJ2-7; TRBD2 might be the D (5 bases). V lost 1 base and J 3 bases, leaving 10 bases between the germline ends. The CDR3 extends over 13 amino acids. The germline V gene encodes CDR1 DFQATT and CDR2 SNEGSKA (reference sequence). The CDR3 DNA reads TGCAGTGCTAGAGTACTGGACTTCTACGAGCAGTACTTC. Residues: CSARVLDFYEQYF.

This clonotype was detected many times. The J gene is TRBJ2-7, the V gene TRBV20-1; D call uncertain. The germline V gene encodes CDR1 DFQATT and CDR2 SNEGSKA (reference sequence). Trimming took off 1 base at V and 3 bases at J, with 7 bases between the two ends. The CDR3 is 12 amino acids. The CDR3 bases are TGCAGTGCTAGAGTCGACAACTACGAGCAGTACTTC. It translates to CSARVDNYEQYF.

This clonotype occurred many times. The V call is TRBV7-9, the J call TRBJ2-3; 7 bases are a match to TRBD1. The junction had 3 bases not matched to a gene; V was cut back by 5 bases and J by 4 bases. The CDR3 spans 13 residues. Per the germline V gene, CDR1 is SEHNR and CDR2 is FQNEAQ (reference sequence). The CDR3 bases are TGTGCCAGCAGCCCAAGGGGGCCAGATACGCAGTATTTT. Translation: CASSPRGPDTQYF.

At least ten counts were recorded for this clonotype. The CDR3 here is CASSQDRTSGYTGELFF. The DNA of the CDR3 is TGCGCCAGCAGCCAAGACCGAACTAGCGGTTACACCGGGGAGCTGTTTTTT. The rearrangement links TRBV4-1 to TRBJ2-2; 8 bases line up with TRBD2. The CDR3 runs to 17 residues. CDR1 and CDR2 from the germline V gene are MGHRA and YSYEKL. After removal of 0 bases from V and 3 bases from J, the junction contained 6 bases not matched to a gene.

This clonotype was recorded many times. The rearrangement uses TRBV4-1 and TRBJ1-1; D unclear. CDR3 length: 16 residues. CDR1 and CDR2 from the germline V gene are MGHRA and YSYEKL. V dropped 0 bases and J dropped 0 bases, with 11 bases sitting between them. This CDR3 is CASSQDQPLMNTEAFF. The CDR3 bases are TGCGCCAGCAGCCAAGATCAGCCGCTCATGAACACTGAAGCTTTCTTT.

This clonotype was detected many times. J is TRBJ1-1 and V is TRBV6-4; 7 positions agree with TRBD1. Per germline, CDR1 MRHNA and CDR2 SNTAGT. With V trimmed by 4 bases and J by 4 bases, 3 bases remained unmatched. The CDR3 sequence is 13 residues long. The CDR3 region is CASSAGQATEAFF. CDR3 in DNA: TGTGCCAGCAGTGCCGGACAGGCCACTGAAGCTTTCTTT.

This clonotype was detected many times. V is TRBV10-3 and J is TRBJ1-4; tentative D call: TRBD1 (6 bases). Germline V gives CDR1 ENHRY, CDR2 SYGVKD. The V and J ends lost 4 bases and 15 bases respectively, with 15 bases between them. The CDR3 spans 12 residues. Written as DNA, the CDR3 is TGTGCCATCAGTGGGGGGGCACCAGAAGTGTTTTTT. Translation: CAISGGAPEVFF.

This clonotype was recorded many times. The CDR3 is CAISETGGPEAFF. CDR3 sequence (DNA): TGTGCCATCAGTGAGACGGGCGGGCCTGAAGCTTTCTTT. The V call is TRBV10-3, the J call TRBJ1-1; D is unclear. Trimming removed 2 bases from V and 6 bases from J, with 10 bases in between. Per the germline V gene, CDR1 is ENHRY and CDR2 is SYGVKD. This CDR3 contains 13 residues.

This clonotype has at least ten counts. The V gene is TRBV29-1, the J gene TRBJ2-7, with unresolved D. Germline V CDR1 and CDR2: SQVTM, ANQGSEA. The V gene lost 4 bases and the J gene lost 11 bases, with 30 bases spanning the gap. The CDR3 contains 16 residues. CDR3 region: CSVVNFQDDVKGWEYF. For the CDR3, the DNA is TGCAGCGTTGTAAATTTTCAAGACGACGTGAAGGGTTGGGAGTACTTC.

This clonotype came up many times. The genes are TRBV4-2 and TRBJ2-3; 7 nucleotides match TRBD1. The germline gives CDR1 LGHNA, CDR2 YNFKEQ. J gave up 5 bases and V 0 bases, and 8 bases lay outside the gene matches. The CDR3 is 16 residues long. In nucleotides, the CDR3 is TGTGCCAGCAGCCAAGAGACAGGGCTCCAGGTAGATACGCAGTATTTT. Translated: CASSQETGLQVDTQYF.

This clonotype was observed many times. The chain has TRBV20-1 and TRBJ1-2; possible D gene TRBD1, 6 bases. V was shortened by 0 bases and J by 6 bases, with 14 bases between the two germline ends. Germline loops: CDR1 DFQATT, CDR2 SNEGSKA (reference sequence). This CDR3 spans 14 amino acids. This chain's CDR3 is CSARDFTGLDGYTF. Here the CDR3 DNA reads TGCAGTGCTAGAGACTTTACAGGGCTGGATGGCTACACCTTC.

This clonotype was seen ten or more times. The V and J genes are TRBV4-1 and TRBJ2-7, with D perhaps matching TRBD1 (6 bases). CDR1 MGHRA and CDR2 YSYEKL come from the germline V gene. This CDR3 has 15 amino acids. V lost 5 bases, J lost 6 bases, and 20 bases lay in between. As DNA, the CDR3 is TGCGCCAGCAGCGCCTCGCAATACTTCAGGGGCGAGCAGTACTTC. This codes for CASSASQYFRGEQYF.

The rearrangement links TRBV12-5 to TRBJ2-2; unclear D gene. This CDR3 is built from 16 residues. Germline V gives CDR1 LGHNT, CDR2 FRNRAP. Deletions cut 1 base from V and 0 bases from J, with 9 bases between. CDR3: CASGLGQKANTGELFF. Here the CDR3 DNA reads TGTGCTAGTGGTTTGGGGCAGAAAGCGAACACCGGGGAGCTGTTTTTT.

In this sample, this clonotype turned up many times. This chain uses TRBV20-1 with TRBJ2-1; 8 bases line up with TRBD2. CDR3 length: 14 amino acids. Germline V CDR1 and CDR2: DFQATT, SNEGSKA (reference sequence). J lost 4 bases, V lost 3 bases, and 5 bases had no gene match. The CDR3 loop is CSASGLAGYNEQFF. The CDR3 bases are TGCAGTGCTAGTGGGCTAGCGGGTTACAATGAGCAGTTCTTC.

This clonotype was counted at least ten times. The chain uses TRBV30 and TRBJ1-1, with a weak D call TRBD1 (5 bases). Germline CDR1 GTSNPN, CDR2 SVGIG (reference sequence). Trimming removed 5 bases at V and 0 bases at J, with 10 bases between. This CDR3 spans 13 amino acids. Written as DNA, the CDR3 is TGTGCCTGGCTGGGGGGTATGAACACTGAAGCTTTCTTT. Protein: CAWLGGMNTEAFF.

This clonotype has at least ten counts. This chain connects TRBV20-1 to TRBJ2-3; no clear D gene. Trimming removed 6 bases at V and 7 bases at J, with 14 bases between. The CDR3 runs 12 residues. Germline-derived CDR1 and CDR2 are DFQATT and SNEGSKA (reference sequence). In DNA form, the CDR3 reads TGCAGTGCGAAGCAAGGGTTAAATACGCAGTATTTT. Protein: CSAKQGLNTQYF.